This T cell receptor (beta chain) was identified during a study of blood T cell repertoires in COVID-19. Only in-frame clones appear in the TCRdb table, and some are missing; sequencing was by immunoSEQ multiplex PCR. The sample carries over 95,000 clones, over 70% recorded once. This receptor was taken from a man between 50 and 59 years old with acute or convalescent COVID-19. Sequencing was done on a sample of peripheral blood.

The CDR3 sequence: CATSEPTAGGNSEKLFF. The CDR3 DNA is TGTGCCACCAGTGAACCAACGGCGGGGGGAAACAGTGAAAAACTGTTTTTT. The chain has TRBV24-1 and TRBJ1-4; D perhaps matches TRBD1 (5 bases). The CDR3 is 17 residues long. The V and J ends lost 4 bases and 7 bases respectively, with 21 bases between them. The germline gives CDR1 KGHDR, CDR2 SFDVKD.